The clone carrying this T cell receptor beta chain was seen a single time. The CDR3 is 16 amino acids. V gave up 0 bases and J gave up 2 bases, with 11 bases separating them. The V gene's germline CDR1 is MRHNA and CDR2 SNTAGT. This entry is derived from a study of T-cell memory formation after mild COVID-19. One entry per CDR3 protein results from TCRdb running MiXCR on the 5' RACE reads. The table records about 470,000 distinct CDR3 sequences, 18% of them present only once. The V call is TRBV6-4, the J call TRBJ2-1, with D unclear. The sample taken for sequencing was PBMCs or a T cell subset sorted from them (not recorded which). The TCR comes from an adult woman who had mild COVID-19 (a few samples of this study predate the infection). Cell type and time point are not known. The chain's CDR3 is CASSDSIRAPYNEQFF. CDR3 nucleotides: TGTGCCAGCAGTGACTCAATAAGGGCCCCCTACAATGAGCAGTTCTTC.